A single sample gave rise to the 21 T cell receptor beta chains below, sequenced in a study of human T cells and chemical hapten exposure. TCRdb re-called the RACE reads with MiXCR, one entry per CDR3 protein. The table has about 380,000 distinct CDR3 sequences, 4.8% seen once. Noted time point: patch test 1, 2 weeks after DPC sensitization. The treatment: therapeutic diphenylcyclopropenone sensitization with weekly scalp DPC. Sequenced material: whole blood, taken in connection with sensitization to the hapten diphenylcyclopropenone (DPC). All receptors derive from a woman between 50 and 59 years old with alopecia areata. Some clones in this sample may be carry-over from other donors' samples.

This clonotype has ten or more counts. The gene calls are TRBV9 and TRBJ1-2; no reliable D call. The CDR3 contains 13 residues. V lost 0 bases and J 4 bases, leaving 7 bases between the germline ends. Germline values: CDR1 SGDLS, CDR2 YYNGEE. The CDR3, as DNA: TGTGCCAGCAGCGTAGGGGGAATCTATGGCTACACCTTC. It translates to CASSVGGIYGYTF. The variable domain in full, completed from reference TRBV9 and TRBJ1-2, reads DSGVTQTPKHLITATGQRVTLRCSPRSGDLSVYWYQQSLDQGLQFLIQYYNGEERAKGNILERFSAQQFPDLHSELNLSSLELGDSALYFCASSVGGIYGYTFGSGTRLTVV.

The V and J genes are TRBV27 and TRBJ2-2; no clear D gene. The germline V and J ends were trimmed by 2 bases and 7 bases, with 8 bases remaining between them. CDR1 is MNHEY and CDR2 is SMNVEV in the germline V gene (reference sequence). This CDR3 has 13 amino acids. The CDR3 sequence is CASSLGLGGELFF. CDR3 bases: TGTGCCAGCAGTTTAGGGTTAGGCGGGGAGCTGTTTTTT.

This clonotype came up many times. CDR3 DNA sequence: TGCAGTGCTAGCTTCGCCCAGGGAGGGGAAAAACTGTTTTTT. Encoded protein: CSASFAQGGEKLFF. The V and J genes are TRBV20-1 and TRBJ1-4; a possible D gene is TRBD1 (5 bases). With 3 bases removed from V and 8 bases from J, the gap between germline ends came to 16 bases. There are 14 residues in the CDR3. Per germline, CDR1 DFQATT and CDR2 SNEGSKA (reference sequence).

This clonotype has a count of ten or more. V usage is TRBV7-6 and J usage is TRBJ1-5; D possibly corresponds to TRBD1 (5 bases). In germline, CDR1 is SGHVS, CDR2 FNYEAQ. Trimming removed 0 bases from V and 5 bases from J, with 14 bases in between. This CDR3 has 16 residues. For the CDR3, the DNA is TGTGCCAGCAGCTTAGCGGAAGGGGCGAGCGATCAGCCCCAGCATTTT. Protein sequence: CASSLAEGASDQPQHF.

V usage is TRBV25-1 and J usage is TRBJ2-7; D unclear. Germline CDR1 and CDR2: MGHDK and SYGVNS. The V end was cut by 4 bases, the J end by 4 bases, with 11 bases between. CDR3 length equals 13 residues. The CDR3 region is CASSGMGFYEQYF. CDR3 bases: TGTGCCAGCAGTGGAATGGGCTTTTACGAGCAGTACTTC.

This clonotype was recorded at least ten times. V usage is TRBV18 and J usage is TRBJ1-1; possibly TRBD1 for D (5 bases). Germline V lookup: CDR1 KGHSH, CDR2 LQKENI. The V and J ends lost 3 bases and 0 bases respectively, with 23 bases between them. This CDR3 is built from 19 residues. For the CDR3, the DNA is TGTGCCAGCTCACCCGTTTTTGGGACCCTCAAGGGGATGAACACTGAAGCTTTCTTT. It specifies CASSPVFGTLKGMNTEAFF.

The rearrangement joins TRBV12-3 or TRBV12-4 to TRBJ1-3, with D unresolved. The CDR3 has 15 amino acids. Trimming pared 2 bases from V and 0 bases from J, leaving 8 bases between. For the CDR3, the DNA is TGTGCCAGCAGTTTAACGCCAAGCTCTGGAAACACCATATATTTT. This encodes CASSLTPSSGNTIYF.

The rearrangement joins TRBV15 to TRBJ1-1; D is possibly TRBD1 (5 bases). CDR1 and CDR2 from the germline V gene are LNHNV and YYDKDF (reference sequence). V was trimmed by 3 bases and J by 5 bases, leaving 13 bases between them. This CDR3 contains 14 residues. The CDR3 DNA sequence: TGTGCCACCAGCAGTGAGAGGGGTTGGACTGAAGCTTTCTTT. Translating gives CATSSERGWTEAFF.

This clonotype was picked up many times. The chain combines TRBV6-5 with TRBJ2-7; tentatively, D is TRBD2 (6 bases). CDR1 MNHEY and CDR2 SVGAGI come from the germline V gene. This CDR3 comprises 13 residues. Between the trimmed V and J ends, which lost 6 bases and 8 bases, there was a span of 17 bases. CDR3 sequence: CASRGTVGGKQYF. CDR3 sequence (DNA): TGTGCCAGCAGGGGGACTGTCGGGGGAAAGCAGTACTTC.

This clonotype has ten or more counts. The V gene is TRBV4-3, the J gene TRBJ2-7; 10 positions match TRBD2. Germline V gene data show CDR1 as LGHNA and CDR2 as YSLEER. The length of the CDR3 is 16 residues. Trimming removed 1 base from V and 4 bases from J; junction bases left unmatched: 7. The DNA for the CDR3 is TGCGCCAGCAGCCAAGTTATAGCGGGAGGAGGGTACGAGCAGTACTTC. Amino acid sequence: CASSQVIAGGGYEQYF.

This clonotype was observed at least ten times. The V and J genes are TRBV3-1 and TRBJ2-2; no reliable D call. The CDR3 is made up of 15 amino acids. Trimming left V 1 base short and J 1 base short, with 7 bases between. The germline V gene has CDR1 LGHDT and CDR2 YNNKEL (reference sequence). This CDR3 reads CASSQAGGNTGELFF. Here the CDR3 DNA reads TGTGCCAGCAGCCAAGCGGGCGGGAACACCGGGGAGCTGTTTTTT.

The CDR3 is CASREDSSYNEQFF. CDR3 nucleotides: TGTGCCAGCAGAGAGGACAGTTCTTACAATGAGCAGTTCTTC. The J gene is TRBJ2-1, the V gene TRBV27; possibly TRBD1 for D (6 bases). V lost 6 bases and J lost 4, with 13 bases in between. Germline lookup yields CDR1 MNHEY and CDR2 SMNVEV (reference sequence). The CDR3 runs to 14 residues.

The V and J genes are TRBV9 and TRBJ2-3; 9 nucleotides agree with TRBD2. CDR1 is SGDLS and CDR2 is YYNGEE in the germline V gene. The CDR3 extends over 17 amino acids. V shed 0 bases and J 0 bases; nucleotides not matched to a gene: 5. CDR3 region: CASSVGTSVSSTDTQYF. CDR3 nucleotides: TGTGCCAGCAGCGTAGGGACTAGCGTATCTAGCACAGATACGCAGTATTTT.

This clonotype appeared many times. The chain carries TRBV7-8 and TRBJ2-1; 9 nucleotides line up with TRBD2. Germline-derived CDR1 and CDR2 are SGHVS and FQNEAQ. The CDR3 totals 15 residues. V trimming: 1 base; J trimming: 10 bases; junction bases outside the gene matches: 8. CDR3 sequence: CASSLVAGEGYEQFF. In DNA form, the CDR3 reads TGTGCCAGCAGCTTAGTAGCGGGGGAGGGTTACGAGCAGTTCTTC.

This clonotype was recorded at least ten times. CDR3 sequence (DNA): TGTGCCAGCAGCCCAGCGGGCGAGAAAGAGACCCAGTACTTC. Amino acids: CASSPAGEKETQYF. The chain is built from TRBV7-7 and TRBJ2-5; D is possibly TRBD2 (6 bases). Germline V CDR1 and CDR2: SSHAT, FNYEAQ (reference sequence). The CDR3 is 14 residues long. Trimming shortened V by 5 bases and J by 3 bases, and 13 bases separated the two germline ends. Supplemented by reference TRBV7-7 and TRBJ2-5, the full variable domain reads GAGVSQSPRYKVTKRGQDVTLRCDPISSHATLYWYQQALGQGPEFLTYFNYEAQPDKSGLPSDRFSAERPEGSISTLTIQRTEQRDSAMYRCASSPAGEKETQYFGPGTRLLVL.

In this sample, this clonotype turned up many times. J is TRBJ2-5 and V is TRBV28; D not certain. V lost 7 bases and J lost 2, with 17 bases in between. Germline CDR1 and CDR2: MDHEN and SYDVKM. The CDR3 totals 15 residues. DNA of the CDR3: TGTGCCAGCAACAACGTGGAGATACGGCAAGAGACCCAGTACTTC. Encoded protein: CASNNVEIRQETQYF.

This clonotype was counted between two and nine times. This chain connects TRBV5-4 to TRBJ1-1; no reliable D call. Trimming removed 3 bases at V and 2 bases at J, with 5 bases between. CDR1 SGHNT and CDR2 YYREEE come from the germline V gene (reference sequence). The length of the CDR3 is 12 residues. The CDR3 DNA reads TGTGCCAGCAGCTGGGCCAACACTGAAGCTTTCTTT. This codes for CASSWANTEAFF.

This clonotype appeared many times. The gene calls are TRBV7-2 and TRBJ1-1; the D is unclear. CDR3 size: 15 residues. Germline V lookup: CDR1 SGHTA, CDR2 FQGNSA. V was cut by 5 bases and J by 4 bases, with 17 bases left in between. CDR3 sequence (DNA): TGTGCCAGCAGCGAAGGCACACGAATCCTCACTGAAGCTTTCTTT. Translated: CASSEGTRILTEAFF.

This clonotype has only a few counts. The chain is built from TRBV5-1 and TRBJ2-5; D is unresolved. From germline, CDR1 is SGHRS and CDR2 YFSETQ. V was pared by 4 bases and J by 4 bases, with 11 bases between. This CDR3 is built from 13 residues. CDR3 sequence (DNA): TGCGCCAGCAGCCTGGGCCCCCGAGAGACCCAGTACTTC. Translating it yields CASSLGPRETQYF.

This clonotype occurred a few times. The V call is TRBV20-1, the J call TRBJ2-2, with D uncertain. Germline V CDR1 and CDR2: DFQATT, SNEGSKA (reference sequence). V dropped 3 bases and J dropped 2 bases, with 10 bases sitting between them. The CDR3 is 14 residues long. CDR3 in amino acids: CSARSSSNTGELFF. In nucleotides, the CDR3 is TGCAGTGCTAGGAGCTCGTCTAACACCGGGGAGCTGTTTTTT.

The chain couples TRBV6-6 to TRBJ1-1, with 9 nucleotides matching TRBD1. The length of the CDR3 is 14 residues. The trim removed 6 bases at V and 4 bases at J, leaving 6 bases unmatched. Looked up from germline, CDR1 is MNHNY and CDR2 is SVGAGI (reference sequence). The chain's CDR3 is CASRDRGEGTEAFF. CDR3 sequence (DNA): TGTGCCAGCAGAGACAGGGGGGAGGGCACTGAAGCTTTCTTT.